These T cell receptor beta chains were read from a single sample in a study of cytomegalovirus exposure and HLA in healthy donors. Only in-frame clones appear in the TCRdb table, and some are missing; sequencing was by immunoSEQ multiplex PCR. The sample shows almost 200,000 clones, around 80% of them seen only once. The sample comprised PBMCs. These receptor sequences come from a woman aged 25 to 39 in good health and CMV-seronegative. The CDR3 runs from the conserved cysteine through the conserved F or W. The D gene is left open where the match is weak. Clone size is not always given. Where it is, it says once, few, many or a class for expanded clones.

d_gene: TRBD2; abundance: -; v_gene: TRBV6-1; j_gene: TRBJ2-1; CDR3aa: CASSDKGLAGIEQFF; CDR3nt: TGTGCCAGCAGTGACAAAGGGCTAGCGGGAATTGAGCAGTTCTTC
d_gene: TRBD2; abundance: -; v_gene: TRBV11-3; j_gene: TRBJ2-7; CDR3aa: CASSSSRGSHHEQYF; CDR3nt: TGTGCCAGCAGCTCGTCTCGCGGGAGTCACCACGAGCAGTACTTC
d_gene: -; abundance: few; v_gene: TRBV6-1; j_gene: TRBJ1-2; CDR3aa: CASSEGPSGGYGYTF; CDR3nt: TGTGCCAGCAGTGAAGGACCCTCCGGGGGATATGGCTACACCTTC
d_gene: -; abundance: -; v_gene: TRBV5-8; j_gene: TRBJ1-2; CDR3aa: CASSLAVGGDGYGYTF; CDR3nt: TGTGCCAGCAGCTTGGCCGTCGGGGGGGACGGCTATGGCTACACCTTC
d_gene: -; abundance: -; v_gene: TRBV6-1; j_gene: TRBJ1-2; CDR3aa: CASSEGAGGYGYTF; CDR3nt: TGTGCCAGCAGTGAAGGGGCCGGGGGCTATGGCTACACCTTC
d_gene: TRBD1; abundance: few; v_gene: TRBV5-1; j_gene: TRBJ1-4; CDR3aa: CASSRTGGAEKLFF; CDR3nt: TGTGCCAGCAGCCGGACAGGGGGCGCTGAAAAACTGTTTTTT
d_gene: TRBD1; abundance: once; v_gene: TRBV5-4; j_gene: TRBJ1-2; CDR3aa: CASSSMTGGVNGYTF; CDR3nt: TGTGCCAGCAGCTCGATGACAGGGGGCGTAAATGGCTACACCTTC
d_gene: -; abundance: -; v_gene: TRBV18; j_gene: TRBJ2-2; CDR3aa: CASSPRSAGGELFF; CDR3nt: TGTGCCAGCTCACCACGGTCCGCGGGAGGGGAGCTGTTTTTT
d_gene: -; abundance: -; v_gene: TRBV5-1; j_gene: TRBJ1-1; CDR3aa: CASSREGRGRNTEAFF; CDR3nt: TGCGCCAGCAGCCGAGAGGGGCGGGGGCGGAACACTGAAGCTTTCTTT
d_gene: TRBD1; abundance: -; v_gene: TRBV7-3; j_gene: TRBJ2-5; CDR3aa: CASSLGQKETQYF; CDR3nt: TGTGCCAGCAGCCTGGGACAGAAAGAGACCCAGTACTTC
d_gene: -; abundance: few; v_gene: TRBV30; j_gene: TRBJ1-2; CDR3aa: CAWGSGHSGYTF; CDR3nt: TGTGCCTGGGGCTCAGGGCATAGTGGCTACACCTTC
d_gene: TRBD1; abundance: once; v_gene: TRBV15; j_gene: TRBJ2-7; CDR3aa: CATSIRPGTGQRTYEQYF; CDR3nt: TGTGCCACCAGCATACGTCCCGGGACAGGGCAACGGACCTACGAGCAGTACTTC
d_gene: TRBD1; abundance: -; v_gene: TRBV19; j_gene: TRBJ1-4; CDR3aa: CASSIGQGLVLEKLFF; CDR3nt: TGTGCCAGTAGTATTGGACAGGGCCTGGTTTTGGAAAAACTGTTTTTT
d_gene: -; abundance: -; v_gene: TRBV5-4; j_gene: TRBJ1-1; CDR3aa: CASSSAGGYNTEAFF; CDR3nt: TGTGCCAGCAGCTCGGCCGGAGGGTATAACACTGAAGCTTTCTTT
d_gene: TRBD2; abundance: -; v_gene: TRBV30; j_gene: TRBJ2-1; CDR3aa: CAWSVEGTSGGSSYNEQFF; CDR3nt: TGTGCCTGGAGTGTAGAGGGTACTAGCGGGGGTAGCTCCTACAATGAGCAGTTCTTC
d_gene: -; abundance: -; v_gene: TRBV7-2; j_gene: TRBJ2-7; CDR3aa: CASSLGPLPSYEQYF; CDR3nt: TGTGCCAGCAGCTTAGGTCCACTACCTTCCTACGAGCAGTACTTC
d_gene: TRBD1; abundance: -; v_gene: TRBV19; j_gene: TRBJ1-2; CDR3aa: CASSDLQGRFGYTF; CDR3nt: TGTGCCAGTAGTGACCTACAGGGGCGTTTTGGCTACACCTTC
d_gene: TRBD2; abundance: -; v_gene: TRBV2; j_gene: TRBJ2-1; CDR3aa: CASSSSGGANEQFF; CDR3nt: TGTGCCAGCAGCTCTAGCGGGGGGGCCAATGAGCAGTTCTTC
d_gene: -; abundance: -; v_gene: TRBV28; j_gene: TRBJ1-1; CDR3aa: CASRRPGHRNTEAFF; CDR3nt: TGTGCCAGCAGGCGTCCGGGACATAGGAACACTGAAGCTTTCTTT
d_gene: TRBD2; abundance: once; v_gene: TRBV10-3; j_gene: TRBJ2-5; CDR3aa: CAISGGLAGTETQYF; CDR3nt: TGTGCCATCAGTGGAGGACTAGCGGGCACGGAGACCCAGTACTTC
d_gene: -; abundance: -; v_gene: TRBV6-1; j_gene: TRBJ1-2; CDR3aa: CASSEDVRQAYGYTF; CDR3nt: TGTGCCAGCAGTGAAGATGTGAGACAGGCCTATGGCTACACCTTC
d_gene: TRBD1; abundance: -; v_gene: TRBV5-4; j_gene: TRBJ1-2; CDR3aa: CASSLPQGDYGYTF; CDR3nt: TGTGCCAGCAGCTTACCCCAGGGGGATTATGGCTACACCTTC
d_gene: -; abundance: -; v_gene: TRBV2; j_gene: TRBJ1-6; CDR3aa: CATGRAFAGNSPLHF; CDR3nt: TGTGCCACAGGGAGGGCCTTCGCGGGAAATTCACCCCTCCACTTT
d_gene: TRBD2; abundance: -; v_gene: TRBV4-1; j_gene: TRBJ2-1; CDR3aa: CASSQDIPGSGRIAEQFF; CDR3nt: TGCGCCAGCAGCCAAGATATTCCCGGTAGCGGGAGAATAGCAGAGCAGTTCTTC
d_gene: -; abundance: -; v_gene: TRBV4-1; j_gene: TRBJ1-2; CDR3aa: CASSIVGDGYTF; CDR3nt: TGCGCCAGCAGCATCGTAGGGGATGGCTACACCTTC
d_gene: TRBD2; abundance: -; v_gene: TRBV5-1; j_gene: TRBJ2-3; CDR3aa: CASSSRRIGGSTDTQYF; CDR3nt: TGCGCCAGCAGTTCCCGCCGCATCGGGGGGAGCACAGATACGCAGTATTTT
d_gene: TRBD2; abundance: -; v_gene: TRBV27; j_gene: TRBJ2-7; CDR3aa: CASSTRTSGSPYEQYF; CDR3nt: TGTGCCAGCAGCACCAGGACTAGCGGGAGTCCCTACGAGCAGTACTTC
d_gene: -; abundance: few; v_gene: TRBV15; j_gene: TRBJ1-5; CDR3aa: CATSRDPDQPQHF; CDR3nt: TGTGCCACCAGCAGAGATCCGGATCAGCCCCAGCATTTT
d_gene: TRBD2; abundance: -; v_gene: TRBV7-6; j_gene: TRBJ2-3; CDR3aa: CASSLGLGTSGRIDTQYF; CDR3nt: TGTGCCAGCAGCTTAGGCCTCGGGACTAGCGGGAGAATAGATACGCAGTATTTT
d_gene: -; abundance: few; v_gene: TRBV6-1; j_gene: TRBJ1-6; CDR3aa: CASNPDRSYSPLHF; CDR3nt: TGTGCCAGCAACCCCGACAGGTCCTATTCACCCCTCCACTTT
d_gene: -; abundance: -; v_gene: TRBV6-5; j_gene: TRBJ1-1; CDR3aa: CASRPQGSRAFF; CDR3nt: TGTGCCAGCAGGCCACAGGGCTCGAGGGCTTTCTTT
d_gene: TRBD1; abundance: -; v_gene: TRBV7-3; j_gene: TRBJ2-6; CDR3aa: CASSETKGTGFAGANVLTF; CDR3nt: TGTGCCAGCAGCGAAACGAAGGGGACAGGGTTCGCTGGGGCCAACGTCCTGACTTTC
d_gene: -; abundance: once; v_gene: TRBV6-5; j_gene: TRBJ1-5; CDR3aa: CASSEERGWQPQHF; CDR3nt: TGTGCCAGCAGTGAAGAAAGGGGTTGGCAGCCCCAGCATTTT
d_gene: -; abundance: few; v_gene: TRBV7-9; j_gene: TRBJ1-2; CDR3aa: CASRPGTGAYGYTF; CDR3nt: TGTGCCAGCAGACCTGGGACGGGAGCCTATGGCTACACCTTC
d_gene: TRBD1; abundance: -; v_gene: TRBV5-1; j_gene: TRBJ2-3; CDR3aa: CASSAVTGAASTDTQYF; CDR3nt: TGCGCCAGCAGCGCAGTTACAGGGGCCGCTAGCACAGATACGCAGTATTTT
d_gene: TRBD1; abundance: -; v_gene: TRBV7-9; j_gene: TRBJ2-7; CDR3aa: CASSRRQGTEQYF; CDR3nt: TGTGCCAGCAGCAGGAGACAGGGGACCGAGCAGTACTTC
d_gene: TRBD1; abundance: -; v_gene: TRBV9; j_gene: TRBJ2-1; CDR3aa: CASSVVGQGNVVQFF; CDR3nt: TGTGCCAGCAGCGTAGTCGGACAGGGGAACGTAGTGCAGTTCTTC
d_gene: -; abundance: -; v_gene: TRBV6-5; j_gene: TRBJ1-1; CDR3aa: CASRRGGKGTEAFF; CDR3nt: TGTGCCAGCAGGAGGGGGGGCAAGGGCACTGAAGCTTTCTTT